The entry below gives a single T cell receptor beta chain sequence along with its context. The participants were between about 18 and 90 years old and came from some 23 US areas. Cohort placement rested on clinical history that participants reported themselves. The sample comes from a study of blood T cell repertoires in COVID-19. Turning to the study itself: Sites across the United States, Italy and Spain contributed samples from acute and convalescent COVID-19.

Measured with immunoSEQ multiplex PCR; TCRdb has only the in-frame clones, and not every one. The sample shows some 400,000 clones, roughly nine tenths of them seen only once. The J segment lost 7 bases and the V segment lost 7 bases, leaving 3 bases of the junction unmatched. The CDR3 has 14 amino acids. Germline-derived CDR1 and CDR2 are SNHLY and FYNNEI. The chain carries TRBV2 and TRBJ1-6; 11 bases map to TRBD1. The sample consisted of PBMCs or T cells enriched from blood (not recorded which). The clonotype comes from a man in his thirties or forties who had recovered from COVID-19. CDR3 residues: CASTDRGRNSPLHF. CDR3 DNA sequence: TGTGCCAGCACGGACAGGGGGCGAAATTCACCCCTCCACTTT.